The 10 T cell receptor beta chains below all came from one sample that was sequenced in a study of breast tumors, draining lymph nodes, adjacent tissues. The lymph nodes were axillary draining lymph nodes from breast cancer patients. Each CDR3 protein gets one entry after TCRdb re-called the multiplex PCR reads with MiXCR. This table has some 230,000 distinct CDR3 sequences, about 34% appearing once. The sequenced material came from axillary lymph node tissue. These receptors were taken from a female donor with breast cancer. Some clones in this sample may be carry-over from other donors' samples.

The chain links TRBV4-1 to TRBJ2-2; the D gene is possibly TRBD2 (6 bases). V was pared by 4 bases and J by 7 bases, with 16 bases between. The CDR3 has 15 residues. Germline loops: CDR1 MGHRA, CDR2 YSYEKL. CDR3 sequence (DNA): TGCGCCAGCAGCCTTCTTGGCGGGGTGAACGGGGAGCTGTTTTTT. It translates to CASSLLGGVNGELFF.

Many counts were recorded for this clonotype. The rearrangement links TRBV11-3 to TRBJ2-1; TRBD2 matches at 10 bases. The CDR3 contains 16 residues. Germline CDR1 SGHNT, CDR2 YENEEA. Losses at the gene ends were 1 base for V and 7 bases for J; bases not matched to a gene: 7. The CDR3 DNA reads TGTGCCAGCAGCTTAGGCAGCGGGAGGGCGGGTAATGAGCAGTTCTTC. Encoded protein: CASSLGSGRAGNEQFF.

The chain links TRBV7-2 to TRBJ1-2; 7 positions agree with TRBD1. Trimming took 5 bases from V and 3 from J; bases not matched to a gene: 3. The CDR3 loop spans 13 amino acids. Germline CDR1 SGHTA, CDR2 FQGNSA. DNA of the CDR3: TGTGCCAGCAGCATCGGACAGGACTATGGCTACACCTTC. Encoded protein: CASSIGQDYGYTF.

This clonotype has just a few counts. The chain employs TRBV28 and TRBJ2-3; the match to TRBD1 covers 9 bases. This CDR3 comprises 15 residues. Germline V gene data show CDR1 as MDHEN and CDR2 as SYDVKM. V lost 4 bases, J lost 4 bases, and 6 bases stayed unmatched. The CDR3 protein is CASSSTGGFADTQYF. For the CDR3, the DNA is TGTGCCAGCAGTTCCACAGGGGGCTTTGCAGATACGCAGTATTTT.

V usage is TRBV5-4 and J usage is TRBJ1-2; D not certain. The CDR3 has 13 residues. Germline V CDR1 and CDR2: SGHNT, YYREEE (reference sequence). The germline V and J ends were trimmed by 3 bases and 8 bases, with 14 bases remaining between them. The CDR3 sequence is CASSSRVAVGYTF. The CDR3, as DNA: TGTGCCAGCAGCTCAAGGGTCGCCGTCGGCTACACCTTC. The complete variable domain, with remaining parts taken from reference TRBV5-4 and TRBJ1-2, reads ETGVTQSPTHLIKTRGQQVTLRCSSQSGHNTVSWYQQALGQGPQFIFQYYREEENGRGNFPPRFSGLQFPNYSSELNVNALELDDSALYLCASSSRVAVGYTFGSGTRLTVV.

This clonotype was counted ten times or more. The V gene is TRBV7-2, the J gene TRBJ2-3, with TRBD2 identical over 8 bases. V lost 3 bases and J lost 5; bases outside the gene matches: 7. The CDR3 runs to 15 residues. CDR1 SGHTA and CDR2 FQGNSA come from the germline V gene. The CDR3 is CASSFRSGGGDTQYF. CDR3 in DNA: TGTGCCAGCAGCTTTCGGTCGGGGGGGGGAGATACGCAGTATTTT.

This clonotype was detected ten times or more. V is TRBV7-8 and J is TRBJ2-5; unclear D gene. The CDR3 extends over 14 amino acids. V gave up 7 bases and J gave up 5 bases, with 17 bases separating them. The germline CDR1 and CDR2 sequences are SGHVS and FQNEAQ. The CDR3 loop reads CASTYRMPEETQYF. In nucleotides, the CDR3 is TGTGCCAGCACCTACCGGATGCCGGAGGAGACCCAGTACTTC.

The chain joins TRBV2 to TRBJ2-5; 11 bases are shared with TRBD1. The germline gives CDR1 SNHLY, CDR2 FYNNEI. The CDR3 totals 13 residues. V trimming: 2 bases; J trimming: 11 bases; junction bases outside the gene matches: 4. CDR3 sequence: CASSELGQGEQYF. The DNA of the CDR3 is TGTGCCAGCAGTGAACTGGGACAGGGGGAGCAGTACTTC.

The gene calls are TRBV15 and TRBJ1-2; 12 bases are a match to TRBD1. The CDR3 consists of 16 residues. CDR1 and CDR2 from the germline V gene are LNHNV and YYDKDF (reference sequence). J gave up 4 bases and V 0 bases, and 3 bases lay outside the gene matches. CDR3 sequence: CATSREGDRGPYGYTF. The CDR3 DNA reads as TGTGCCACCAGCAGAGAGGGGGACAGGGGGCCCTATGGCTACACCTTC.

This clonotype appeared many times. CDR3 loop: CASSYGDRAPLHF. CDR3 nucleotides: TGTGCCAGCAGTTATGGGGACAGGGCACCCCTCCACTTT. This rearrangement joins TRBV6-2 or TRBV6-3 to TRBJ1-6, with 9 nucleotides matching TRBD1. CDR1 and CDR2 from the germline V gene are MNHEY and SVGEGT. The CDR3 covers 13 residues. After removal of 3 bases from V and 11 bases from J, the junction contained 2 bases not matched to a gene.